The TCR beta chain described here comes from a study of OX40 agonist ivuxolimab in advanced cancers. Study details: It was permissible to have had prior anti-PD-1, anti-PD-L1 or anti-CTLA-4 therapy, and less than 45% had some. Partial responses occurred in Three dose-escalation patients, one with hepatocellular carcinoma and two with cutaneous melanoma. Study-level results: Antigens targeted by the expanded peripheral T cells were not determined.

The V segment lost 4 bases and the J segment 5 bases; nucleotides outside the gene matches: 7. From germline, CDR1 is SGHTA and CDR2 FQGNSA. CDR3 length: 14 amino acids. On this clone: The target antigen is unknown.

TCRdb's copy holds only in-frame clones and misses some; the assay was immunoSEQ multiplex PCR. The repertoire has tens of thousands of clones, around 80% of them found once; the top ten carry about 2.5%. The sequenced sample was CD4+ or CD8+ T cells sorted from blood, obtained in a trial of the OX40 agonist ivuxolimab. This TCR came from an adult with an advanced solid tumor such as melanoma, head and neck, liver or kidney cancer. This rearrangement joins TRBV7-2 to TRBJ2-7; 8 bases align to TRBD2. The CDR3 sequence: CASSSSGQTNEQYF. The CDR3, as DNA: TGTGCCAGCAGCTCTAGCGGGCAGACGAACGAGCAGTACTTC.